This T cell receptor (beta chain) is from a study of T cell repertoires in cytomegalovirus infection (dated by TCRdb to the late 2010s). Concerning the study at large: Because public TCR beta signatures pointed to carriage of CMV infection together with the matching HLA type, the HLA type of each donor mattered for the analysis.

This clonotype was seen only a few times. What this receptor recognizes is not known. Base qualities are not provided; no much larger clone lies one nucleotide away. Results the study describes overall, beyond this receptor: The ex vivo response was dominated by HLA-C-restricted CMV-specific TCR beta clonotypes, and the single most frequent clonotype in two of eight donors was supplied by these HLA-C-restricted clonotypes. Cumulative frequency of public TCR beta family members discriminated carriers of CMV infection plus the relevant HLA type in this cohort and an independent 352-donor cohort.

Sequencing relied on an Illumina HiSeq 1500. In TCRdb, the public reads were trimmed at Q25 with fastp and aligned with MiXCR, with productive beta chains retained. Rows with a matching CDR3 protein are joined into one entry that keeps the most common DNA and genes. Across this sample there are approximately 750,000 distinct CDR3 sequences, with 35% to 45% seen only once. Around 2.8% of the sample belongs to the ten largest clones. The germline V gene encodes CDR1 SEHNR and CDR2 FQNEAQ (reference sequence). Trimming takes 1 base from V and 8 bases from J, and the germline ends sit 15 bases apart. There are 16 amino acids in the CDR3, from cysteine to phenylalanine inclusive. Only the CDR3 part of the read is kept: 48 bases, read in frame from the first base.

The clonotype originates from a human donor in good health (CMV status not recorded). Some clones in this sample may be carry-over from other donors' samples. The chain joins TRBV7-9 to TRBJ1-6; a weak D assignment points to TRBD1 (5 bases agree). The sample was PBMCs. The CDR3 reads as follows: CASSLGMGLGYSPLHF. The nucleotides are TGTGCCAGCAGCTTAGGGATGGGACTAGGGTATTCACCCCTCCACTTT.